Sequencing of this TCR beta chain was carried out in a study of T cells after yellow fever vaccination. General study results and limits: It was a weaker secondary response, yet one that peaked faster, at day 5 versus 15. Abundant clonotypes from the bulk population could get into FACS-sorted repertoires as contaminants. Although most clonotypes did not, a small share appeared in both CD4 and CD8 compartments.

As concerns this clonotype: Its antigen remains unknown.

Trimming removed 4 bases at V and 7 bases at J, with 17 bases between. The germline V gene encodes CDR1 SGHRS and CDR2 YFSETQ. The CDR3 has 14 residues. Using its own MiXCR run on the 5' RACE reads, TCRdb lists one record per CDR3 protein. The repertoire includes 250,000 to 300,000 distinct CDR3 sequences, roughly 8.7% of them detected once, and around 3.3% sits in the top ten. Material: CD4+ T cells sorted from PBMCs, obtained 5 days after the yellow fever booster vaccination. The chain joins TRBV5-1 to TRBJ1-2; D unresolved. The receptor was isolated from a man between 18 and 29 years old who received the YFV17D yellow fever vaccine. CDR3 bases: TGCGCCAGCAGCAAGACTACCCAGACGCGTGGCTACACCTTC. Its translation is CASSKTTQTRGYTF.